This entry lists 18 T cell receptor beta chains sequenced from one sample in a study of CD8 T cells in Susac syndrome. The authors reverse transcribed roughly 0.45 to 1 ug RNA with random hexamers. TCRdb processed the immunoSEQ multiplex PCR reads anew with MiXCR; each CDR3 protein has one entry. Among hundreds of thousands of distinct CDR3 sequences listed, about 91% were seen once. Sequenced input: CD8+ T cells from PBMCs. Receptor source: a human donor with multiple sclerosis.

This clonotype was seen just once. The chain combines TRBV7-2 with TRBJ2-2, with TRBD2 matching over 7 bases. The J segment lost 3 bases and the V segment lost 8 bases, leaving 6 bases of the junction unmatched. The CDR3 loop spans 14 amino acids. Germline loops: CDR1 SGHTA, CDR2 FQGNSA. The CDR3 sequence: CASGGGSYTGELFF. The CDR3 region has the DNA TGTGCCAGCGGAGGCGGGAGCTACACCGGGGAGCTGTTTTTT.

This chain joins TRBV27 and TRBJ2-5, with TRBD2 identical over 7 bases. V gave up 7 bases and J gave up 2 bases; unmatched junction bases: 10. Germline values: CDR1 MNHEY, CDR2 SMNVEV (reference sequence). This CDR3 region has 15 residues. The CDR3 nucleotides are TGTGCCAGCAACATCCTTGGGCGGGGGCAAGAGACCCAGTACTTC. This translates into CASNILGRGQETQYF.

The chain combines TRBV30 with TRBJ1-1; D remains ambiguous. The germline V gene has CDR1 GTSNPN and CDR2 SVGIG (reference sequence). The CDR3 consists of 11 residues. V was trimmed by 3 bases and J by 3 bases, leaving 5 bases between them. This CDR3 is CAWRTYTEAFF. The CDR3 nucleotides are TGTGCCTGGAGAACGTACACTGAAGCTTTCTTT.

The count of this clonotype is one. CDR3: CASNGGGRRDGNEQFF. CDR3 DNA sequence: TGTGCCTCCAACGGGGGCGGGAGGAGGGACGGCAATGAGCAGTTCTTC. The chain joins TRBV9 to TRBJ2-1, with TRBD2 identical over 8 bases. With 10 bases clipped from V and 6 bases from J, the junction kept 18 bases outside the gene matches. Germline CDR1 and CDR2: SGDLS and YYNGEE. This CDR3 contains 16 residues.

This clonotype was recorded only once. The rearrangement joins TRBV7-9 to TRBJ2-5; a possible D gene is TRBD2 (5 bases). The CDR3 runs 14 residues. The V end was cut by 3 bases, the J end by 3 bases, with 11 bases between. Germline V gene data show CDR1 as SEHNR and CDR2 as FQNEAQ (reference sequence). The CDR3 here is CASSLGYGEETQYF. Written as DNA, the CDR3 is TGTGCCAGCAGCTTGGGGTACGGGGAAGAGACCCAGTACTTC.

The chain joins TRBV5-1 to TRBJ2-7; the D is unclear. Trimming took off 2 bases at V and 0 bases at J, with 12 bases between the two ends. Germline assignment: CDR1 SGHRS and CDR2 YFSETQ. This CDR3 has 15 residues. CDR3 amino acids: CASSLFGRHSYEQYF. The DNA of the CDR3 is TGCGCCAGCAGCTTATTTGGACGACACTCCTACGAGCAGTACTTC. Drawing the rest from reference TRBV5-1 and TRBJ2-7, the complete variable domain is KAGVTQTPRYLIKTRGQQVTLSCSPISGHRSVSWYQQTPGQGLQFLFEYFSETQRNKGNFPGRFSGRQFSNSRSEMNVSTLELGDSALYLCASSLFGRHSYEQYFGPGTRLTVT.

CDR3 residues: CRPLAGGGTYNEQFF. CDR3 coding DNA: TGCAGACCACTAGCGGGAGGGGGGACCTACAATGAGCAGTTCTTC. The chain carries TRBV20-1 and TRBJ2-1; 13 bases fit TRBD2. Germline assignment: CDR1 DFQATT and CDR2 SNEGSKA (reference sequence). This CDR3 region has 15 residues.

The chain joins TRBV5-4 to TRBJ2-7, with 12 bases aligning to TRBD2. The CDR3 covers 16 residues. V lost 4 bases and J lost 3; bases outside the gene matches: 8. Germline assignment: CDR1 SGHNT and CDR2 YYREEE (reference sequence). The chain's CDR3 is CASSPLTSGSDYEQYF. The CDR3 region has the DNA TGTGCCAGCAGCCCCCTGACTAGCGGGAGTGACTACGAGCAGTACTTC.

The chain carries TRBV14 and TRBJ2-1; possibly TRBD2 for D (5 bases). This CDR3 has 12 amino acids. Germline assignment: CDR1 SGHDN and CDR2 FVKESK. The germline V and J ends were trimmed by 2 bases and 8 bases, with 7 bases remaining between them. The CDR3 loop reads CASSQSRDEQFF. CDR3 DNA sequence: TGTGCCAGCAGCCAATCGAGGGATGAGCAGTTCTTC.

J is TRBJ2-1 and V is TRBV29-1; TRBD1 is a possible D gene (5 bases). This CDR3 has 15 residues. Looked up from germline, CDR1 is SQVTM and CDR2 is ANQGSEA. The germline V and J ends were trimmed by 3 bases and 1 base, with 13 bases remaining between them. This CDR3 reads CSVDVGRVSYNEQFF. The CDR3 bases are TGCAGCGTTGACGTAGGCAGGGTGTCCTACAATGAGCAGTTCTTC.

The chain uses TRBV20-1 and TRBJ1-6, with no clear D. The germline V and J ends were trimmed by 0 bases and 4 bases, with 7 bases remaining between them. Germline V lookup: CDR1 DFQATT, CDR2 SNEGSKA (reference sequence). There are 14 residues in the CDR3. CDR3 sequence reads: CSARDEAYNSPLHF. The CDR3 DNA reads TGCAGTGCTAGAGATGAGGCTTATAATTCACCCCTCCACTTT.

The V call is TRBV5-6, the J call TRBJ1-6; D gene ambiguous. Trimming removed 2 bases at V and 4 bases at J, with 10 bases between. There are 15 residues in the CDR3. Germline V gene lookup returns CDR1 SGHDT and CDR2 YYEEEE. Written as DNA, the CDR3 is TGTGCCAGCAGCTTCTCGGAGACATATAATTCACCCCTCCACTTT. Amino acid sequence: CASSFSETYNSPLHF.

This chain joins TRBV5-1 and TRBJ2-5, with D uncertain. V was shortened by 1 base and J by 1 base, with 11 bases between the two germline ends. CDR1 and CDR2 (germline): SGHRS, YFSETQ. The CDR3 spans 15 residues. The DNA of the CDR3 is TGCGCCAGCAGCTTGATGACAAGTATCCAAGAGACCCAGTACTTC. Amino acid sequence: CASSLMTSIQETQYF.

This clonotype was detected a few times. The chain links TRBV11-2 to TRBJ2-7; D is unresolved. CDR1 is SGHAT and CDR2 is FQNNGV in the germline V gene. The CDR3 runs 14 residues. V was trimmed by 5 bases and J by 2 bases, leaving 13 bases between them. The CDR3 DNA follows: TGTGCCAGCAGCGCAGAGGACGGCCCCTACGAGCAGTACTTC. This translates into CASSAEDGPYEQYF.

J is TRBJ1-1 and V is TRBV5-1, with D unclear. V was clipped by 4 bases and J by 3 bases, with 13 bases between them. The CDR3 runs to 14 residues. Germline CDR1 reads SGHRS; CDR2 reads YFSETQ. The CDR3: CASSHPPGDTEAFF. CDR3 DNA: TGCGCCAGCAGCCACCCACCCGGGGACACTGAAGCTTTCTTT.

This clonotype was seen more than once but under ten times. The chain uses TRBV4-2 and TRBJ2-7; 9 bases align to TRBD1. The CDR3 totals 17 residues. CDR1 and CDR2 from the germline V gene are LGHNA and YNFKEQ. V shed 0 bases, J shed 3 bases, and the junction held 9 bases outside the gene matches. As DNA, the CDR3 is TGTGCCAGCAGCCAAGATATACCGGACAGGGGTGTCTACGAGCAGTACTTC. Translation gives CASSQDIPDRGVYEQYF.

The J gene is TRBJ2-7, the V gene TRBV7-2; TRBD1 matches at 8 bases. The V segment lost 5 bases and the J segment 2 bases; nucleotides outside the gene matches: 8. The CDR3 totals 15 residues. Germline CDR1 SGHTA, CDR2 FQGNSA. CDR3 DNA: TGTGCCAGCAGCCCCACCGGACAGGGAGCCTACGAGCAGTACTTC. Amino acid sequence: CASSPTGQGAYEQYF.

Only one count was recorded for this clonotype. The V call is TRBV6-2 or TRBV6-3, the J call TRBJ2-7; D may match TRBD1 or TRBD2 (5 bases each). The CDR3 is 14 amino acids. Germline-derived CDR1 and CDR2 are MNHEY and SVGEGT. V was cut by 5 bases and J by 3 bases, with 14 bases left in between. This CDR3 is CASSQMGPSYEQYF. The CDR3 region has the DNA TGTGCCAGCAGTCAAATGGGACCGAGCTACGAGCAGTACTTC.